Included here is one TCR beta chain sequence, with context. The data stem from a study of early T cells in non-severe SARS-CoV-2 infection. The CDR3 runs 13 residues. The germline V and J ends were trimmed by 1 base and 3 bases, with 6 bases remaining between them. The V gene's germline CDR1 is SGHAT and CDR2 FQNNGV. A single record per CDR3 protein comes from TCRdb applying MiXCR to the 5' RACE reads. The sample yields about 69,000 distinct CDR3 sequences, roughly an eighth seen once. This material consisted of whole blood, taken at baseline. This TCR was recovered from an adult who was a healthcare worker with PCR-confirmed SARS-CoV-2 infection or an uninfected control (not recorded which). V usage is TRBV11-2 and J usage is TRBJ1-1, with D unclear. The DNA for the CDR3 is TGTGCCAGCAGCTTAGGCGGGGACACTGAAGCTTTCTTT. Its protein is CASSLGGDTEAFF.